This TCR beta chain was captured by sequencing in a study of T cell responses to AZD1222 COVID-19 vaccine. Study-wide findings and caveats: Without day 14 samples, only post-peak T cell repertoires were studied. Only five to seven AZD1222 recipients were seropositive at baseline. Increased Spike-specific TCR breadth and depth were observed after two AZD1222 doses.

Assay used: immunoSEQ multiplex PCR; TCRdb lists only in-frame clones, some missing. The sample yields 85,000 to 100,000 clones, 70% to 90% seen once. In regard to this clone: Its antigen remains unknown.

The germline gives CDR1 SGHDN, CDR2 FVKESK. The CDR3 has 11 amino acids. V was cut by 6 bases and J by 6 bases, with 8 bases left in between. This TCR came from an adult in good health. The starting material was peripheral blood, obtained on day 0 of AZD1222 vaccination. The V gene is TRBV14, the J gene TRBJ1-1, with D perhaps matching TRBD1 (5 bases). The CDR3 region has the DNA TGTGCCAGCAGGCGGGGGGCTGAAGCTTTCTTT. Its protein product is CASRRGAEAFF.